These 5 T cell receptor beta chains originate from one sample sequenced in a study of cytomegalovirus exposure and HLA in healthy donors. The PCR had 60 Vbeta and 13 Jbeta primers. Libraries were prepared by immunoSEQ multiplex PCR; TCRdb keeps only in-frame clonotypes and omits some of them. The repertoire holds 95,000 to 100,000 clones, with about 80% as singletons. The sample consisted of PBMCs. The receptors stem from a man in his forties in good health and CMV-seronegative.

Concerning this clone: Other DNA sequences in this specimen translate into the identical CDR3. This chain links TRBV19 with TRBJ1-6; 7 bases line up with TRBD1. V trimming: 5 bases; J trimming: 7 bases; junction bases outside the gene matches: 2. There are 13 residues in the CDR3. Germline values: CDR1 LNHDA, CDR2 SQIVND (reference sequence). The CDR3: CASSGRGNSPLHF. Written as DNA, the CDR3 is TGTGCCAGTAGTGGCAGGGGGAATTCACCCCTCCACTTT.

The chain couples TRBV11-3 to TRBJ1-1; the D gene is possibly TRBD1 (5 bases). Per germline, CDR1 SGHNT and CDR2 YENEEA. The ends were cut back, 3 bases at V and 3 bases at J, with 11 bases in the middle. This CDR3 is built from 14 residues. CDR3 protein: CASSLSGGDTEAFF. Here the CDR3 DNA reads TGTGCCAGCAGCTTGTCAGGAGGGGACACTGAAGCTTTCTTT.

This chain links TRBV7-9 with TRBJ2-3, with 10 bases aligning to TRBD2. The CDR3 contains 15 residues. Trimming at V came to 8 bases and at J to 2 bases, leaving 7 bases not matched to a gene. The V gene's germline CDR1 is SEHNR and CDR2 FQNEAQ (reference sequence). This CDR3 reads CASLAGALYTDTQYF. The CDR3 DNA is TGTGCCAGCCTAGCGGGGGCCCTATACACAGATACGCAGTATTTT.

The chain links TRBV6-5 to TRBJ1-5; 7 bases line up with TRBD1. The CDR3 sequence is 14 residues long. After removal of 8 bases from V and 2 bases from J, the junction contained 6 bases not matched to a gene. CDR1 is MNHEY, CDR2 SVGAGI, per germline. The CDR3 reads CASGQAGGNQPQHF. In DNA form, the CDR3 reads TGTGCCAGCGGACAGGCAGGGGGCAATCAGCCCCAGCATTTT.

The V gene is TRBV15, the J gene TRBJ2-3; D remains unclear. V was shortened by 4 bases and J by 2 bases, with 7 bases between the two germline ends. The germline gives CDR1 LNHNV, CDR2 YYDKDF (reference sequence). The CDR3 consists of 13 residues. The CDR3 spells CATSKHTTDTQYF. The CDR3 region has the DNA TGTGCCACCAGCAAACACACCACAGATACGCAGTATTTT.